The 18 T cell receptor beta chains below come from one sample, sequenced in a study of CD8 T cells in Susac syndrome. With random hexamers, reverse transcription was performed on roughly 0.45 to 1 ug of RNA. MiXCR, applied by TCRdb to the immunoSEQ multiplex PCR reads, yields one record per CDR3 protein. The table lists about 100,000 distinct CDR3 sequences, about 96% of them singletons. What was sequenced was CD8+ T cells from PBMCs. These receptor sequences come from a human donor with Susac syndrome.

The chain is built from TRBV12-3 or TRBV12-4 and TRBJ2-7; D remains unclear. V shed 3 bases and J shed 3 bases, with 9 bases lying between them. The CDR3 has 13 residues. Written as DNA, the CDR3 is TGTGCCAGCAGTTTTGGGGTTTACTACGAGCAGTACTTC. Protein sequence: CASSFGVYYEQYF.

CDR3 amino acids: CASSLEGPNEQFF. CDR3 nucleotides: TGTGCCAGCAGCTTAGAGGGGCCCAATGAGCAGTTCTTC. The V and J genes are TRBV7-9 and TRBJ2-1; D may be TRBD1 (5 bases). CDR1 is SEHNR, CDR2 FQNEAQ, per germline (reference sequence). The CDR3 extends over 13 amino acids. V was pared by 1 base and J by 6 bases, with 7 bases between. The full variable domain, in which reference TRBV7-9 and TRBJ2-1 provide the parts outside the CDR3, is DTGVSQNPRHKITKRGQNVTFRCDPISEHNRLYWYRQTLGQGPEFLTYFQNEAQLEKSRLLSDRFSAERPKGSFSTLEIQRTEQGDSAMYLCASSLEGPNEQFFGPGTRLTVL.

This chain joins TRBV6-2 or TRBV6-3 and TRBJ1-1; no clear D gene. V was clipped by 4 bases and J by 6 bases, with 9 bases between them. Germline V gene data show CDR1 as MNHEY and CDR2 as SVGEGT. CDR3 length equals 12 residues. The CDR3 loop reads CASSWKGSEAFF. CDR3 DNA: TGTGCCAGCAGTTGGAAGGGCTCTGAAGCTTTCTTT.

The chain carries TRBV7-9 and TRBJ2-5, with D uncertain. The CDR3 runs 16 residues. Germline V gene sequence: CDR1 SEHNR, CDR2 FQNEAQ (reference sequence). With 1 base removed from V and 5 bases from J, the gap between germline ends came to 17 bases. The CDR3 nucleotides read TGTGCCAGCAGCTTAGTTGCATCCTGGATGGGGGAGACCCAGTACTTC. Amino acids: CASSLVASWMGETQYF. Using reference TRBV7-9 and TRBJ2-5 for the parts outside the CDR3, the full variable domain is DTGVSQNPRHKITKRGQNVTFRCDPISEHNRLYWYRQTLGQGPEFLTYFQNEAQLEKSRLLSDRFSAERPKGSFSTLEIQRTEQGDSAMYLCASSLVASWMGETQYFGPGTRLLVL.

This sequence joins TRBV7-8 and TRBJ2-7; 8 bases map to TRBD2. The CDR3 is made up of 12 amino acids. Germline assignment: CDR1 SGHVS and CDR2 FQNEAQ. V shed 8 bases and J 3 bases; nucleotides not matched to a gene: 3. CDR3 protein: CASGLAYYEQYF. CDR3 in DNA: TGTGCCAGCGGACTAGCCTACTACGAGCAGTACTTC.

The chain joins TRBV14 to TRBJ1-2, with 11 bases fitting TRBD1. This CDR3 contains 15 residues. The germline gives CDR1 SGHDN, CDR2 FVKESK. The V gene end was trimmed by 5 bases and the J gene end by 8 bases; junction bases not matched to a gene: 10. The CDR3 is CASSTRTGGVWGYTF. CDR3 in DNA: TGTGCCAGCAGCACCCGGACAGGGGGCGTCTGGGGCTACACCTTC.

CDR3 loop: CASGGTGNSPLHF. The CDR3 bases are TGTGCCAGCGGCGGGACAGGGAATTCACCCCTCCACTTT. The J gene is TRBJ1-6, the V gene TRBV7-6; 9 nucleotides line up with TRBD1. Germline CDR1 reads SGHVS; CDR2 reads FNYEAQ. J lost 7 bases, V lost 8 bases, and 3 bases had no gene match. The CDR3 length is 13 residues.

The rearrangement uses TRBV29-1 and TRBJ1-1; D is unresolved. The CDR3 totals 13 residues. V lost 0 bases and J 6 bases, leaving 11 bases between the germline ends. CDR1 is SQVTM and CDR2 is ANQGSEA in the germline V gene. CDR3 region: CSVEDLMAPEAFF. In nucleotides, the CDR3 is TGCAGCGTTGAAGATCTTATGGCACCTGAAGCTTTCTTT.

The CDR3 spells CASSLTPLPQETQYF. The CDR3 DNA reads as TGCGCCAGCAGCTTGACCCCCCTCCCCCAAGAGACCCAGTACTTC. The V call is TRBV5-1, the J call TRBJ2-5; D unclear. This CDR3 spans 15 amino acids. Trimming cost V 1 base and J 1 base, with 11 bases left between them. Germline values: CDR1 SGHRS, CDR2 YFSETQ.

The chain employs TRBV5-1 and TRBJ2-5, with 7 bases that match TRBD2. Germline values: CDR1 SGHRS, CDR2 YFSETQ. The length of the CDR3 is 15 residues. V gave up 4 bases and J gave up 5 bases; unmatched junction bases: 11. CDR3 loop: CASSEEGAGKETQYF. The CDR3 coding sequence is TGCGCCAGCAGCGAAGAAGGAGCGGGGAAGGAGACCCAGTACTTC.

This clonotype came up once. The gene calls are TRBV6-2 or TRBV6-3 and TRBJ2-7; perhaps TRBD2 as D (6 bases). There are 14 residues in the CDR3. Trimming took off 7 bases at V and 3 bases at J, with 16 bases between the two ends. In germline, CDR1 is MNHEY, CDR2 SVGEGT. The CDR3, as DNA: TGTGCCAGCAACGGGAGACCTTTACTCTACGAGCAGTACTTC. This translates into CASNGRPLLYEQYF.

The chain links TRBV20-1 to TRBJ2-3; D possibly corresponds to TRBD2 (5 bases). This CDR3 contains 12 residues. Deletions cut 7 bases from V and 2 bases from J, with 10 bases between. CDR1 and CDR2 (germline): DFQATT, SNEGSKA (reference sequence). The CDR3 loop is CSGSSLTDTQYF. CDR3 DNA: TGCAGTGGTTCTAGCCTCACAGATACGCAGTATTTT.

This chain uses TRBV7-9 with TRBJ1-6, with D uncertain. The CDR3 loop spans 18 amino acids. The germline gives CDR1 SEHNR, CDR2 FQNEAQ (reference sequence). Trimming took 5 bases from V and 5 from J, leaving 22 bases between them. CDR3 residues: CASSGRPSSGRNNSPLHF. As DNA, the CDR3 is TGTGCCAGCAGCGGCCGGCCAAGCTCAGGACGTAATAATTCACCCCTCCACTTT. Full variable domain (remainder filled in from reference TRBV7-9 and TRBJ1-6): DTGVSQNPRHKITKRGQNVTFRCDPISEHNRLYWYRQTLGQGPEFLTYFQNEAQLEKSRLLSDRFSAERPKGSFSTLEIQRTEQGDSAMYLCASSGRPSSGRNNSPLHFGNGTRLTVT.

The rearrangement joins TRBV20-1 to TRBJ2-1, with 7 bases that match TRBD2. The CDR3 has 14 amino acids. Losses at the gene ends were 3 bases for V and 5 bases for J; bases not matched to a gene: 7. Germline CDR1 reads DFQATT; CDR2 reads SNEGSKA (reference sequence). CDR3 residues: CSASWGGDDNEQFF. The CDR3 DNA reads TGCAGTGCTAGCTGGGGAGGGGATGACAATGAGCAGTTCTTC.

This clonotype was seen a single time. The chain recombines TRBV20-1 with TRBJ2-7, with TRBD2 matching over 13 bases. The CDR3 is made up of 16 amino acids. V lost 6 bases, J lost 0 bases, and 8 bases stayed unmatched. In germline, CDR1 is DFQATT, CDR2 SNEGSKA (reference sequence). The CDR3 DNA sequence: TGCAGTGCGGAGACTAGCGGGAGGACAAACTCCTACGAGCAGTACTTC. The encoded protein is CSAETSGRTNSYEQYF.

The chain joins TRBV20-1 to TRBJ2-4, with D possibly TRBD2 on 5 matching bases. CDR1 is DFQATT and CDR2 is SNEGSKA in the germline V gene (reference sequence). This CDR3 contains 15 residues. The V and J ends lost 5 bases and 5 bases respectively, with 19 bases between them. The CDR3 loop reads CSADAVGMRQNIQYF. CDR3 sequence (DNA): TGCAGTGCTGATGCAGTCGGGATGAGGCAAAACATTCAGTACTTC.

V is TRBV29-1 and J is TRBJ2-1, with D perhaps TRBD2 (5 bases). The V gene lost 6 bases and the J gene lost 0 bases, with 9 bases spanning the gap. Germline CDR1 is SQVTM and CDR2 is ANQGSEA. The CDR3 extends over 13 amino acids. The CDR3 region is CSVLAASYNEQFF. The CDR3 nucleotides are TGCAGCGTCCTAGCAGCCTCCTACAATGAGCAGTTCTTC.

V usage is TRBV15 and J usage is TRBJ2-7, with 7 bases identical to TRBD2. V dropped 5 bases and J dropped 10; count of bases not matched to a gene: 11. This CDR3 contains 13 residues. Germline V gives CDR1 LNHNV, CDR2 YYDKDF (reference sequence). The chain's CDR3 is CATSRVGAGRQYF. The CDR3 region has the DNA TGTGCCACCAGCCGGGTAGGAGCGGGGCGACAGTACTTC.